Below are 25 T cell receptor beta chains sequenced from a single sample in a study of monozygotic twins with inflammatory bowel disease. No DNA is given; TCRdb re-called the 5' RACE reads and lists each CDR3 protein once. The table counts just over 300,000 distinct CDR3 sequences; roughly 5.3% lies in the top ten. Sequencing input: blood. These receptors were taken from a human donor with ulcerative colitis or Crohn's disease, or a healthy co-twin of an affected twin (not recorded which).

The CDR3 sequence is CASSLAYGGGTDTQYF. V usage is TRBV7-2 and J usage is TRBJ2-3. CDR1 is SGHTA, CDR2 FQGNSA, per germline. The length of the CDR3 is 16 residues.

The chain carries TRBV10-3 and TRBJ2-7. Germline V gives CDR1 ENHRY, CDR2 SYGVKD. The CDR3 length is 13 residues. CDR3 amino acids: CAIYGGQTYEQYF.

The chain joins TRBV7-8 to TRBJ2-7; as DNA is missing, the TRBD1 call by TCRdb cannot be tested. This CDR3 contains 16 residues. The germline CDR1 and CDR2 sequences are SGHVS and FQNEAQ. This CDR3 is CASSLDRGTLTYEQYF. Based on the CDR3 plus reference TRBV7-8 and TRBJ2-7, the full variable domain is GAGVSQSPRYKVAKRGQDVALRCDPISGHVSLFWYQQALGQGPEFLTYFQNEAQLDKSGLPSDRFFAERPEGSVSTLKIQRTQQEDSAVYLCASSLDRGTLTYEQYFGPGTRLTVT.

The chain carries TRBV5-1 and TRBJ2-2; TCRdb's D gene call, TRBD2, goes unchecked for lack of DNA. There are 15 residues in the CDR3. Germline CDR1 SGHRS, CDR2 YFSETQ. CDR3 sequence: CASSLWGEITGELFF.

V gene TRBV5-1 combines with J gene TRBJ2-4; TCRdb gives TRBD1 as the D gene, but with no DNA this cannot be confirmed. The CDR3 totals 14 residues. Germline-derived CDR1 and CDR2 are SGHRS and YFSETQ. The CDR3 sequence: CASSGTVAKNIQYF.

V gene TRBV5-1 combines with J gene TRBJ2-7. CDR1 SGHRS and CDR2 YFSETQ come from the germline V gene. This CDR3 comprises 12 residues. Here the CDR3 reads CASSNGLYEQYF.

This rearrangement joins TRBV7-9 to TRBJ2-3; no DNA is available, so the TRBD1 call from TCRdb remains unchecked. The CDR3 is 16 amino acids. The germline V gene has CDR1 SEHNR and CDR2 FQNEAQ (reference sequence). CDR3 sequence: CASSLDSRGRADTQYF.

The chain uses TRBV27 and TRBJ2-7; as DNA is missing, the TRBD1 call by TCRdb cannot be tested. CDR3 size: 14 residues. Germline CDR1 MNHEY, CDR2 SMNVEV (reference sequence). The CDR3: CASSLRDGPYEQYF.

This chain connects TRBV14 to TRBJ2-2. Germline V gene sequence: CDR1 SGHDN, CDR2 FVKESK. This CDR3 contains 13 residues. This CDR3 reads CASSPIFSGELFF.

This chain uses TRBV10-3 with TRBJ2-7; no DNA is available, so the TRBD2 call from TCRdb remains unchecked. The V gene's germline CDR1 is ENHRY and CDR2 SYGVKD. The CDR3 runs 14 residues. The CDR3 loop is CAMGTSGASYEQYF.

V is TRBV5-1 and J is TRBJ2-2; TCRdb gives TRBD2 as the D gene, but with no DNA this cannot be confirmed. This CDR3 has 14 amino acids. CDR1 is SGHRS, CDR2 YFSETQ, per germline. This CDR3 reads CASRMTSDTGELFF.

CDR3 amino acids: CSAYSTETPTYEQYF. The rearrangement links TRBV20-1 to TRBJ2-7. Germline loops: CDR1 DFQATT, CDR2 SNEGSKA (reference sequence). This CDR3 comprises 15 residues.

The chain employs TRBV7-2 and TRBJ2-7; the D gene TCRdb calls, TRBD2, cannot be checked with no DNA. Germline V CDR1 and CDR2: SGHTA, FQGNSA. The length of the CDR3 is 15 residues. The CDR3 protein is CASSSTIGRAIEQYF.

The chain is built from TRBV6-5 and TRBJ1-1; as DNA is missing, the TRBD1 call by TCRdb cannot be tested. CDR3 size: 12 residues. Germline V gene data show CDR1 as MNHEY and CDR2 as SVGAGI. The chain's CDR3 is CASSYTTGEAFF.

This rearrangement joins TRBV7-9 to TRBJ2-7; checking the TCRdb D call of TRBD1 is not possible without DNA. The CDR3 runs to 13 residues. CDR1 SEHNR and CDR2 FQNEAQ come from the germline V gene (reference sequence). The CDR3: CASLAGENYEQYF.

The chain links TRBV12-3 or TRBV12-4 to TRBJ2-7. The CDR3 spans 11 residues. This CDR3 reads CASSFAYEQYF.

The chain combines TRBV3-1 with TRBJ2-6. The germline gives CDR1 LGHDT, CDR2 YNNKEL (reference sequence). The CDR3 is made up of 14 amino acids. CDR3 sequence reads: CASSATTGANVLTF.

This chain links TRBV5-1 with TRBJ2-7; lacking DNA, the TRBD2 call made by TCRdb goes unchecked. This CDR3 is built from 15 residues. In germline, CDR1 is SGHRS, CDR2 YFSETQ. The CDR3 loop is CASSLEGTSFHEQYF. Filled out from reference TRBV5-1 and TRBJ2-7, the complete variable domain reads KAGVTQTPRYLIKTRGQQVTLSCSPISGHRSVSWYQQTPGQGLQFLFEYFSETQRNKGNFPGRFSGRQFSNSRSEMNVSTLELGDSALYLCASSLEGTSFHEQYFGPGTRLTVT.

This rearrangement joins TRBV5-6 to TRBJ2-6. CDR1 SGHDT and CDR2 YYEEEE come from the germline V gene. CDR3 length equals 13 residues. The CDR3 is CASMWSGANVLTF.

The chain's CDR3 is CASTSGTRIQETQYF. The rearrangement links TRBV13 to TRBJ2-5; TCRdb's assignment of TRBD1 cannot be checked, as there is no DNA. The CDR3 has 15 amino acids. The germline CDR1 and CDR2 sequences are PRHDT and FYEKMQ (reference sequence).

The CDR3 loop reads CATSDAGLADTQYF. The chain joins TRBV24-1 to TRBJ2-3; TCRdb selects TRBD2, and the lack of DNA leaves this call unchecked. Germline V CDR1 and CDR2: KGHDR, SFDVKD. This CDR3 has 14 amino acids.

The CDR3 is CASSVGPSNQPQHF. The V and J genes are TRBV2 and TRBJ1-5. The CDR3 runs 14 residues. From germline, CDR1 is SNHLY and CDR2 FYNNEI. Full variable domain (outside the CDR3, taken from reference TRBV2 and TRBJ1-5): EPEVTQTPSHQVTQMGQEVILRCVPISNHLYFYWYRQILGQKVEFLVSFYNNEISEKSEIFDDQFSVERPDGSNFTLKIRSTKLEDSAMYFCASSVGPSNQPQHFGDGTRLSIL.

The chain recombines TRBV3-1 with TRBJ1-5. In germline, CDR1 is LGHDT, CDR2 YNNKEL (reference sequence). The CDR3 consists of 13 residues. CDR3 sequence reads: CASSPGRNQPQHF. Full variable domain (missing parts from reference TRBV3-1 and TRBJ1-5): DTAVSQTPKYLVTQMGNDKSIKCEQNLGHDTMYWYKQDSKKFLKIMFSYNNKELIINETVPNRFSPKSPDKAHLNLHINSLELGDSAVYFCASSPGRNQPQHFGDGTRLSIL.

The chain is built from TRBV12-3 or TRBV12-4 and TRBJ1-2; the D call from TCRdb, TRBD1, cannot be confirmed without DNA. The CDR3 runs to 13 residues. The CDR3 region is CASSFVGPGGYTF.

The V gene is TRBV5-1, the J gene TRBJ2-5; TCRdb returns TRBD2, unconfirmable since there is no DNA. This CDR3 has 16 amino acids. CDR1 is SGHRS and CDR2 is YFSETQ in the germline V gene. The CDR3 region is CASSLMIGGNGETQYF.